This T cell receptor beta chain was sequenced during a study of blood T cell repertoires in COVID-19. Background on the study: Sites across the United States, Italy and Spain contributed samples from acute and convalescent COVID-19. PBMCs, B-cell-depleted T cells, or T cells were the source of the cDNA or gDNA that made up the material.

The CDR3 runs to 15 residues. J gave up 4 bases and V 7 bases, and 5 bases lay outside the gene matches. Germline V CDR1 and CDR2: MNHEY, SMNVEV (reference sequence). Under the authors' procedure: Amplification of reference gene primers was used by the study to estimate nucleated cell counts. Sequencing used immunoSEQ multiplex PCR; TCRdb keeps in-frame clones, though not all of them. V, J and clone size are taken as reported in that table, and D and trimming were inferred from the DNA itself. The repertoire consists of fewer than 500,000 clones, with 86% occurring once and the leading ten covering around 1.4%.

Sequencing used peripheral blood. The genes are TRBV27 and TRBJ2-1, with 12 nucleotides matching TRBD2. The TCR originated in a woman aged 25 to 39 with active or convalescent COVID-19. CDR3 region: CASTSGTSGYNEQFF. The CDR3 coding sequence is TGTGCCAGCACCTCCGGGACTAGCGGGTACAATGAGCAGTTCTTC.